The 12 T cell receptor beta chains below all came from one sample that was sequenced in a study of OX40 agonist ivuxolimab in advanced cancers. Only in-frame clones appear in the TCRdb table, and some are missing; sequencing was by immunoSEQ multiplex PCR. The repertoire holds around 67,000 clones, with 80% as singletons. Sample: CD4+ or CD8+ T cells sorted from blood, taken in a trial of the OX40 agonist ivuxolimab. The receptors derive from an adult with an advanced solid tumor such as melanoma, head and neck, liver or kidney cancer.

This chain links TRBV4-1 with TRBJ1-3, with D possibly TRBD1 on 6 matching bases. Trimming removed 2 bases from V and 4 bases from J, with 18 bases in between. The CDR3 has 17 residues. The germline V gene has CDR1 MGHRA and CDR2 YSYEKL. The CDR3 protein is CASSQYNSRGGGNTIYF. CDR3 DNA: TGCGCCAGCAGCCAATATAACTCCAGGGGAGGAGGAAACACCATATATTTT.

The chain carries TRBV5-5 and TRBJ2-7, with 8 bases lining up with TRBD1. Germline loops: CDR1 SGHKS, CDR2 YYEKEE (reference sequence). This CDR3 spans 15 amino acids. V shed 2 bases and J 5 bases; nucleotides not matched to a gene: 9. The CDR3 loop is CASSLGWTGSNEQYF. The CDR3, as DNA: TGTGCCAGCAGCTTAGGTTGGACAGGGTCCAACGAGCAGTACTTC. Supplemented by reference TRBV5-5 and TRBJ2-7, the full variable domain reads DAGVTQSPTHLIKTRGQQVTLRCSPISGHKSVSWYQQVLGQGPQFIFQYYEKEERGRGNFPDRFSARQFPNYSSELNVNALLLGDSALYLCASSLGWTGSNEQYFGPGTRLTVT.

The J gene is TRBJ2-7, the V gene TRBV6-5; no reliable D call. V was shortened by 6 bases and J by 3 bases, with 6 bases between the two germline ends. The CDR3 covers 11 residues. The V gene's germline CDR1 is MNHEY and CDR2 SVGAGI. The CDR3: CASRNYYEQYF. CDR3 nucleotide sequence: TGTGCCAGCAGAAATTACTACGAGCAGTACTTC.

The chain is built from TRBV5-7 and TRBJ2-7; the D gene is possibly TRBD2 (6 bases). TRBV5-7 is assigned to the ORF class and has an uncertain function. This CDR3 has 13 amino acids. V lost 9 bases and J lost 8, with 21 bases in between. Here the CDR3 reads CATGGFIGYKQYF. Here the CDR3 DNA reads TGTGCCACCGGAGGGTTCATCGGTTACAAGCAGTACTTC.

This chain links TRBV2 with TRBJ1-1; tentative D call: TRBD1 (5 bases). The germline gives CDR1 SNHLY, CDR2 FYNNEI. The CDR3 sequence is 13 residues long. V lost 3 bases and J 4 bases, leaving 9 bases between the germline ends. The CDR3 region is CASSEVGTTEAFF. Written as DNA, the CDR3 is TGTGCCAGCAGTGAGGTGGGGACCACTGAAGCTTTCTTT.

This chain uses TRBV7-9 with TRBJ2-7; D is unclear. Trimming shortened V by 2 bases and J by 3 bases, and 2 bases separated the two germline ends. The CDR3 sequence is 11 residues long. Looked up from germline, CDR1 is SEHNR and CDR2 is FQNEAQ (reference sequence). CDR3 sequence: CASSLHYEQYF. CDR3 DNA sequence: TGTGCCAGCAGCTTACACTACGAGCAGTACTTC.

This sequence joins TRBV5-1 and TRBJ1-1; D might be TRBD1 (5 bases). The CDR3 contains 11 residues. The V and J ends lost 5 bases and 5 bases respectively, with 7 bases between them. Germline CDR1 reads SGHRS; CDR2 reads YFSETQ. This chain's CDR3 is CASRQETEAFF. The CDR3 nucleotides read TGCGCCAGCAGACAGGAGACTGAAGCTTTCTTT.

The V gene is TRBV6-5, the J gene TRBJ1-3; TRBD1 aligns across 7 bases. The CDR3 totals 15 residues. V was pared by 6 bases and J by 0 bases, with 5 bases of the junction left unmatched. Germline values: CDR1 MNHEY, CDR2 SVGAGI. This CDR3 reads CASRPGTASGNTIYF. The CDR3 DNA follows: TGTGCCAGCAGACCAGGGACAGCCTCTGGAAACACCATATATTTT.

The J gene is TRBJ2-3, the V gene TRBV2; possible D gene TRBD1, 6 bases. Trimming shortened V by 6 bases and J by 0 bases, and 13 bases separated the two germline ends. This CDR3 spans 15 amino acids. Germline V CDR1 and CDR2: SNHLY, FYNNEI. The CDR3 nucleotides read TGTGCCAGCAGGTTACAGGGAATAAGCACAGATACGCAGTATTTT. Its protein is CASRLQGISTDTQYF.

CDR3 nucleotide sequence: TGTGCCAGTAGTATCTCCCGCCAGGGGGCCCATGGAAAGACTGAAGCTTTCTTT. Its translation is CASSISRQGAHGKTEAFF. The V call is TRBV19, the J call TRBJ1-1, with 8 bases that match TRBD1. Per the germline V gene, CDR1 is LNHDA and CDR2 is SQIVND (reference sequence). With 3 bases clipped from V and 5 bases from J, the junction kept 17 bases outside the gene matches. There are 18 residues in the CDR3.

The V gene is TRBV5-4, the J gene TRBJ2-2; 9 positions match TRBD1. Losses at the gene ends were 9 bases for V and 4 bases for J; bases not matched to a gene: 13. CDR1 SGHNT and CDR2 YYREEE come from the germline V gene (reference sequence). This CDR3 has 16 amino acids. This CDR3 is CANHLPGQGSTGELFF. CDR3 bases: TGTGCCAACCATCTTCCGGGACAGGGCTCCACCGGGGAGCTGTTTTTT.

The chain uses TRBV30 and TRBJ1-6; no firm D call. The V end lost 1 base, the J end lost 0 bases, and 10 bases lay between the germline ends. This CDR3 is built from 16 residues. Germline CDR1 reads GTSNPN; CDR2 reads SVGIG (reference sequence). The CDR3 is CAWSAEAGSYNSPLHF. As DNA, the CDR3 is TGTGCCTGGAGTGCTGAAGCAGGCTCCTATAATTCACCCCTCCACTTT.